This T cell receptor (beta chain) derives from a study of shared T cell receptors in the human thymus. The CDR3 length is 12 residues. V was pared by 5 bases and J by 2 bases, with 5 bases between. The germline V gene encodes CDR1 MDHEN and CDR2 SYDVKM. Assay: immunoSEQ multiplex PCR; the TCRdb copy retains only in-frame clones and omits some. This table has some 700,000 clones, more than 75% appearing once. Separately, the same data were catalogued under a study of human thymus T cells.

The receptor was derived from a boy under three years old with a congenital heart defect. The sample was thymocytes. The genes are TRBV28 and TRBJ2-3, with D unclear. DNA of the CDR3: TGTGCCAGCAGTCCATTCACAGATACGCAGTATTTT. Translating gives CASSPFTDTQYF.